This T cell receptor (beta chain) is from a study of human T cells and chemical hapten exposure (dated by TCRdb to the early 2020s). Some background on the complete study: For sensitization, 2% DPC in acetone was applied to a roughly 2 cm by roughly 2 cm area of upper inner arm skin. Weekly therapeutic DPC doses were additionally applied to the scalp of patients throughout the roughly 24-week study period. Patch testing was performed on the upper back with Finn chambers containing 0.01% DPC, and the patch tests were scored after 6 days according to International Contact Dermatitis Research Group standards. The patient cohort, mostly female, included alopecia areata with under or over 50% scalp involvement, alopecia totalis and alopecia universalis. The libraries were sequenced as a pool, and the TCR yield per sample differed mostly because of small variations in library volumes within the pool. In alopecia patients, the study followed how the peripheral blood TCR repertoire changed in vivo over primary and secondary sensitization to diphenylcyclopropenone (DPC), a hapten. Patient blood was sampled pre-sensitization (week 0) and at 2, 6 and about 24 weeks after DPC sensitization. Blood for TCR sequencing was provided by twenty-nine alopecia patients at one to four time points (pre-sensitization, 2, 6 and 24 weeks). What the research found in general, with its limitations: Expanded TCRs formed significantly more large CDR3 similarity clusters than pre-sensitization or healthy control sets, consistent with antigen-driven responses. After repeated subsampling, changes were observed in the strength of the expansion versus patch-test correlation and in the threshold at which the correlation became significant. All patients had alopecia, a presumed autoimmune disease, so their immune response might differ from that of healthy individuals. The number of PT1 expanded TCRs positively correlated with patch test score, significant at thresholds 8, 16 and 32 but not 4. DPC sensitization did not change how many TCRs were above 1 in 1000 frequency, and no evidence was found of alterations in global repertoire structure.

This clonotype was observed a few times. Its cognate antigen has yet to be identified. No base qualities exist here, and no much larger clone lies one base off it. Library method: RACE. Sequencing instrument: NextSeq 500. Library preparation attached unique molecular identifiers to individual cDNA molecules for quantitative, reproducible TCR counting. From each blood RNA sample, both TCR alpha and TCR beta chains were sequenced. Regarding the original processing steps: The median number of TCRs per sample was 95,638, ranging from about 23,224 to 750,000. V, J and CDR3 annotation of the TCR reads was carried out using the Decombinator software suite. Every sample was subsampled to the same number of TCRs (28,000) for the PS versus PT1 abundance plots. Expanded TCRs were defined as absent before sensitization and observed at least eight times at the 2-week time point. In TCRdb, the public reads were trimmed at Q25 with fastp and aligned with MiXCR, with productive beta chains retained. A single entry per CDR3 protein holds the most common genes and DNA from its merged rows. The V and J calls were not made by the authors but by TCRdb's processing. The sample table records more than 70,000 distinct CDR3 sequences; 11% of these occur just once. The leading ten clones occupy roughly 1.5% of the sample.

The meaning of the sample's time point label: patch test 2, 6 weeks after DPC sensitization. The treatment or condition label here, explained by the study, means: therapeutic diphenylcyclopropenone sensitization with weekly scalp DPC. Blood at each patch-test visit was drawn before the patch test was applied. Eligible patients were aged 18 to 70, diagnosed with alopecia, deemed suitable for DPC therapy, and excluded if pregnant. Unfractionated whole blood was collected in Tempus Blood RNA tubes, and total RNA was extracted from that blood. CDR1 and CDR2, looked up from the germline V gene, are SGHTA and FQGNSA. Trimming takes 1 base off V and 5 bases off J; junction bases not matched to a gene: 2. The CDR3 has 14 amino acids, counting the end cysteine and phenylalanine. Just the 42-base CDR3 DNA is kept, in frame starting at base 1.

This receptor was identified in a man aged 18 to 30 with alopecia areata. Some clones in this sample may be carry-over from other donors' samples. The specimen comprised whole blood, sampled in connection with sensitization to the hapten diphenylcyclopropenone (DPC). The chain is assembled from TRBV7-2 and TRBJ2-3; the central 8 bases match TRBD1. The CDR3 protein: CASSLGGTGDTQYF. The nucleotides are TGTGCCAGCAGCTTAGGAGGGACAGGAGATACGCAGTATTTT.